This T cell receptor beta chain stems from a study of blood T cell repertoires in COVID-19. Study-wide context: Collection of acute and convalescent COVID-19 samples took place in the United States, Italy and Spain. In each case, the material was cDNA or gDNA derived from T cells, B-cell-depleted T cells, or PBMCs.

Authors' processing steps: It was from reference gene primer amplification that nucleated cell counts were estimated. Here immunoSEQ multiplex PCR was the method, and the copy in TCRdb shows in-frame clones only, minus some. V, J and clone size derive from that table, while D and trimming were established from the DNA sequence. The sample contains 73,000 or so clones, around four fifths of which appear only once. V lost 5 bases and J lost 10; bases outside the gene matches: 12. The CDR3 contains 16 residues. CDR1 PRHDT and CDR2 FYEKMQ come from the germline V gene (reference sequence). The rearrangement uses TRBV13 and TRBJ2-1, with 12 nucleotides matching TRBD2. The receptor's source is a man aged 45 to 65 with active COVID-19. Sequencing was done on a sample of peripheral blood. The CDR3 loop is CASSPHLAGGPREQFF. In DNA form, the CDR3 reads TGTGCCAGCAGCCCACATCTAGCGGGGGGGCCGCGGGAGCAGTTCTTC.